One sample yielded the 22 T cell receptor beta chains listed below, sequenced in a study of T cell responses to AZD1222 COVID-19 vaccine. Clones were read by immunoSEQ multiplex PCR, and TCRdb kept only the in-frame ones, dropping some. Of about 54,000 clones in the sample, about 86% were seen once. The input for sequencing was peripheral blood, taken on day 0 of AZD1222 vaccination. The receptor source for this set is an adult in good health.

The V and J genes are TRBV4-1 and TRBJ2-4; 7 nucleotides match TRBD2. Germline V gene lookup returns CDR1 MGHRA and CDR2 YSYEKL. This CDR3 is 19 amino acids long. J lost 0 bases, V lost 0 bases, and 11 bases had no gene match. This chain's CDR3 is CASSQDWGGRVGAKNIQYF. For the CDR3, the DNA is TGCGCCAGCAGCCAAGATTGGGGCGGGAGAGTGGGAGCCAAAAACATTCAGTACTTC.

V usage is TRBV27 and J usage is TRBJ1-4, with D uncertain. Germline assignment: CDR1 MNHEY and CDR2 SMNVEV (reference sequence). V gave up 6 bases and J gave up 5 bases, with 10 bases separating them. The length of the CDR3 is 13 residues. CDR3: CASRQSGNEKLFF. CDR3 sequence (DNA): TGTGCCAGCAGACAGAGCGGGAATGAAAAACTGTTTTTT.

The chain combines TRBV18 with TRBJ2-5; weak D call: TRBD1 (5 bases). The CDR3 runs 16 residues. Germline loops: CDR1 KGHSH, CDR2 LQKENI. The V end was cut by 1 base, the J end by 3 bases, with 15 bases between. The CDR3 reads CASSPRIGAVKETQYF. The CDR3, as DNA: TGTGCCAGCTCACCACGGATAGGGGCCGTTAAAGAGACCCAGTACTTC.

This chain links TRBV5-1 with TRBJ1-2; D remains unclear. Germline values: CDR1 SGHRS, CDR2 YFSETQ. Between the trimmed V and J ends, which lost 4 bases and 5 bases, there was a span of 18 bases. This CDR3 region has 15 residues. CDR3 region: CASSPDAGSRYGYTF. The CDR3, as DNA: TGCGCCAGCAGCCCGGACGCGGGATCTAGGTATGGCTACACCTTC.

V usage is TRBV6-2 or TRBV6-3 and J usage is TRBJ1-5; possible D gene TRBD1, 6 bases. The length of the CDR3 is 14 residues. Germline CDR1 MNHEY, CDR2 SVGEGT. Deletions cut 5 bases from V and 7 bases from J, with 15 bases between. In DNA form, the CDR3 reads TGTGCCAGCAGTCTCACAGGGCTCCGACAGCCCCAGCATTTT. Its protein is CASSLTGLRQPQHF.

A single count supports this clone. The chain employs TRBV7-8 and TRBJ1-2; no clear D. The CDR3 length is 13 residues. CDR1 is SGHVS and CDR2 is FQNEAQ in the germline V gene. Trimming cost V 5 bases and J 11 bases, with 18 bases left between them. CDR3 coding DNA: TGTGCCAGCAGCCCCCCGCTAGGACGAACTTACACCTTC. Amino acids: CASSPPLGRTYTF.

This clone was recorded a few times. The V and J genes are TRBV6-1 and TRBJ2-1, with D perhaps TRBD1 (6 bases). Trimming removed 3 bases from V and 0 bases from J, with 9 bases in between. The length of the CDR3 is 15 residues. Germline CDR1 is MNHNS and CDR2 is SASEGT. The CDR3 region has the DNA TGTGCCAGCAGTGAGGAACAGGGCTCCTACAATGAGCAGTTCTTC. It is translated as CASSEEQGSYNEQFF.

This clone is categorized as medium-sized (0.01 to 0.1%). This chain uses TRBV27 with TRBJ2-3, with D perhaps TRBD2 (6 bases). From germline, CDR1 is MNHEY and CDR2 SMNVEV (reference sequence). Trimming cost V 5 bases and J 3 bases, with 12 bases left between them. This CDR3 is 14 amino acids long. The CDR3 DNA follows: TGTGCCAGCAGTCCATCGGCGGGAACAGATACGCAGTATTTT. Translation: CASSPSAGTDTQYF.

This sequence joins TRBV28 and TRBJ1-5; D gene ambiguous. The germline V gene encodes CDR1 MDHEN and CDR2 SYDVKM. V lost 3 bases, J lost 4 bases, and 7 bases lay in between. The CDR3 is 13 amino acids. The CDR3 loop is CASSLGFNQPQHF. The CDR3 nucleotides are TGTGCCAGCAGTTTGGGGTTTAATCAGCCCCAGCATTTT.

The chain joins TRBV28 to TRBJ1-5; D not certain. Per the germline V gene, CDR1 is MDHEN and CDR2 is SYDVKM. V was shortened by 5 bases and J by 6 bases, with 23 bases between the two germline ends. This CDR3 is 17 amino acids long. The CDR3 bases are TGTGCCAGCAGTGGAGCCATCAGGCCACGGGAGGGTCAGCCCCAGCATTTT. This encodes CASSGAIRPREGQPQHF.

The CDR3 sequence: CASSHYQEIYEQYF. CDR3 DNA sequence: TGTGCCAGCAGCCACTATCAGGAGATTTACGAGCAGTACTTC. The chain employs TRBV3-1 (or the pseudogene TRBV3-2) and TRBJ2-7, with no clear D. Trimming took 3 bases from V and 4 from J, leaving 13 bases between them. The CDR3 runs 14 residues. The germline gives CDR1 LGHDT, CDR2 YNNKEL (reference sequence).

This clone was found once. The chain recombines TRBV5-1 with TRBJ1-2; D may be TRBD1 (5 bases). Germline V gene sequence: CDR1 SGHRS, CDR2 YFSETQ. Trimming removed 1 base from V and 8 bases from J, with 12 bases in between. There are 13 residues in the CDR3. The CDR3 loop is CASSLTQAKGYTF. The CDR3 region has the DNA TGCGCCAGCAGCTTGACACAGGCTAAAGGCTACACCTTC. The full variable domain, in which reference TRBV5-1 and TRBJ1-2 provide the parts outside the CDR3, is KAGVTQTPRYLIKTRGQQVTLSCSPISGHRSVSWYQQTPGQGLQFLFEYFSETQRNKGNFPGRFSGRQFSNSRSEMNVSTLELGDSALYLCASSLTQAKGYTFGSGTRLTVV.

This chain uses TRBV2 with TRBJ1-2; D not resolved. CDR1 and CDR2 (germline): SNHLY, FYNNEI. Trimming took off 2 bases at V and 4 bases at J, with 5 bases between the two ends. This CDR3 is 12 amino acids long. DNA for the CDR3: TGTGCCAGCAGTGAACCTGGCTATGGCTACACCTTC. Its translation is CASSEPGYGYTF.

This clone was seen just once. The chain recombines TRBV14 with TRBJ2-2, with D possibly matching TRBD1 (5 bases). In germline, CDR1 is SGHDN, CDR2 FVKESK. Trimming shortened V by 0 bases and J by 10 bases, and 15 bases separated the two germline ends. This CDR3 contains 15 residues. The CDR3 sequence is CASSQDSARAAELFF. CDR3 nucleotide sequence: TGTGCCAGCAGCCAAGATTCGGCCAGGGCGGCGGAGCTGTTTTTT.

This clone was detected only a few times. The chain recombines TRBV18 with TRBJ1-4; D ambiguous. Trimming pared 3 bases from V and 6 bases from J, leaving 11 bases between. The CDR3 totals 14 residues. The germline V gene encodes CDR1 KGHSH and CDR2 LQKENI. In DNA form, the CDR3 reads TGTGCCAGCTCACCGAGCAACCGGCATGAAAAACTGTTTTTT. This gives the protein CASSPSNRHEKLFF.

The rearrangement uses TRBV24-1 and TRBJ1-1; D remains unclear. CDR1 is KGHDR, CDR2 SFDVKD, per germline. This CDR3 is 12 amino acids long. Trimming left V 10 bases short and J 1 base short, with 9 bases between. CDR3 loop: CATEGRNTEAFF. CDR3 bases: TGTGCCACTGAGGGCAGGAACACTGAAGCTTTCTTT.

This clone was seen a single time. This chain's CDR3 is CASSRGLRVGSSGNTIYF. DNA of the CDR3: TGCGCCAGCAGCAGGGGCCTCAGGGTCGGGAGCTCTGGAAACACCATATATTTT. The rearrangement joins TRBV5-1 to TRBJ1-3; possible D gene TRBD1, 5 bases. Deletions cut 4 bases from V and 0 bases from J, with 20 bases between. This CDR3 spans 18 amino acids. Germline V CDR1 and CDR2: SGHRS, YFSETQ. The variable domain in full, with the rest retrieved from reference TRBV5-1 and TRBJ1-3, is KAGVTQTPRYLIKTRGQQVTLSCSPISGHRSVSWYQQTPGQGLQFLFEYFSETQRNKGNFPGRFSGRQFSNSRSEMNVSTLELGDSALYLCASSRGLRVGSSGNTIYFGEGSWLTVV.

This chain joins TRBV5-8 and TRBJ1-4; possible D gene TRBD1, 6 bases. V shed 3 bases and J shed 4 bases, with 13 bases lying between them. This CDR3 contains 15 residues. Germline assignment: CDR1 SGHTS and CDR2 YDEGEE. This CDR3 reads CASSSQGGRNEKLFF. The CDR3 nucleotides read TGTGCCAGCAGCTCCCAAGGGGGGCGTAATGAAAAACTGTTTTTT.

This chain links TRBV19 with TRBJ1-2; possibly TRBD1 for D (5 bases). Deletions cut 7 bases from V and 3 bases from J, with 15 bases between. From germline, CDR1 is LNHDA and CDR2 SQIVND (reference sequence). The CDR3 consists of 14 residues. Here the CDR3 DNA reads TGTGCCAGTAACCCCCGGAGGACACACTATGGCTACACCTTC. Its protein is CASNPRRTHYGYTF.

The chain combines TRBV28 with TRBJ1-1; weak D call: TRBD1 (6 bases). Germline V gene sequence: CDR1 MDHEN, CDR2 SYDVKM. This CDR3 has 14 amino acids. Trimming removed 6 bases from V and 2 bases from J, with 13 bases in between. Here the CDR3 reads CASSQTGPNTEAFF. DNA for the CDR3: TGTGCCAGCAGCCAGACAGGTCCTAACACTGAAGCTTTCTTT.

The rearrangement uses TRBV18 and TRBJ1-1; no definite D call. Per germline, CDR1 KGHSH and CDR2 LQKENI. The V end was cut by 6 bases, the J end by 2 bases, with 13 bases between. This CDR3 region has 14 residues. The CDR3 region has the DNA TGTGCCAGCTCGCACACCACGGGAAACACTGAAGCTTTCTTT. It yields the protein CASSHTTGNTEAFF.

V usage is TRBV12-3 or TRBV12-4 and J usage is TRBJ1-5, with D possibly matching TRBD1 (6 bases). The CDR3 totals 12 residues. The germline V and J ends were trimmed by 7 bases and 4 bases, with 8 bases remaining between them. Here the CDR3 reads CASMRGNQPQHF. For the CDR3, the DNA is TGTGCCAGCATGAGGGGGAATCAGCCCCAGCATTTT.